This T cell receptor beta chain is from a study of cytomegalovirus exposure and HLA in healthy donors. General observations from the study: Across all donors, roughly uniform sequencing depth was an assumption of the presence/absence analyses. In a later analysis, TCR beta V- and J-gene trimming was associated with a missense DCLRE1C variant.

Worth noting for this clone: Antigen: not known.

V was clipped by 5 bases and J by 0 bases, with 4 bases between them. The V gene's germline CDR1 is MNHEY and CDR2 SMNVEV (reference sequence). CDR3 length equals 12 residues. PCR involved 60 Vbeta and 13 Jbeta primers. Sequencing used immunoSEQ multiplex PCR; TCRdb keeps in-frame clones, though not all of them. Seen here are over 80,000 clones, about 67% observed once, and the top ten hold roughly 16%. The sequenced material came from PBMCs. This receptor was identified in a woman aged 18-29 years in good health and CMV-seropositive. The chain recombines TRBV27 with TRBJ1-1; no clear D. The CDR3 sequence: CASSRVNTEAFF. The DNA for the CDR3 is TGTGCCAGCAGTCGGGTGAACACTGAAGCTTTCTTT.